These 20 T cell receptor beta chains were all obtained from the same sample, sequenced in a study of early T cells in non-severe SARS-CoV-2 infection. TCRdb re-derived calls from the 5' RACE reads in MiXCR, one entry per CDR3 protein. The sample comprises approximately 49,000 distinct CDR3 sequences, 12% of which are singletons, and roughly a tenth rests with the top ten. Sample: whole blood. These receptors all come from an adult who was a healthcare worker with PCR-confirmed SARS-CoV-2 infection or an uninfected control (not recorded which).

The table lists this clonotype with many counts. The V gene is TRBV2, the J gene TRBJ1-5; D is undetermined. Germline lookup yields CDR1 SNHLY and CDR2 FYNNEI. Trimming removed 6 bases at V and 4 bases at J, with 4 bases between. This CDR3 comprises 11 residues. Here the CDR3 reads CASRENQPQHF. CDR3 nucleotides: TGTGCCAGCAGAGAAAATCAGCCCCAGCATTTT.

This clonotype has at least ten counts. The chain combines TRBV2 with TRBJ2-5; 10 bases align to TRBD2. Per the germline V gene, CDR1 is SNHLY and CDR2 is FYNNEI. The CDR3 runs to 15 residues. J lost 5 bases, V lost 8 bases, and 11 bases had no gene match. This CDR3 is CASYTLAGVWETQYF. In DNA, the CDR3 is TGTGCCAGCTATACCCTAGCGGGAGTTTGGGAGACCCAGTACTTC.

This clonotype was seen a handful of times. This chain uses TRBV4-3 with TRBJ2-1; a possible D gene is TRBD2 (6 bases). CDR1 is LGHNA, CDR2 YSLEER, per germline. Trimming removed 0 bases at V and 10 bases at J, with 22 bases between. CDR3 size: 17 residues. DNA for the CDR3: TGCGCCAGCAGCCAAGATTTTGCCGGGACGGGGGTTGTGGAGCAGTTCTTC. It specifies CASSQDFAGTGVVEQFF.

The J gene is TRBJ2-7, the V gene TRBV4-3, with D maybe TRBD1 (7 bases). V lost 8 bases, J lost 2 bases, and 19 bases lay in between. The germline V gene encodes CDR1 LGHNA and CDR2 YSLEER. This CDR3 has 15 residues. The CDR3 DNA follows: TGCGCCAGCTCGGAGGGGGCGTCCCCAACCTACGAGCAGTACTTC. Protein product: CASSEGASPTYEQYF.

This clonotype was seen at least ten times. The genes are TRBV4-1 and TRBJ2-2; the match to TRBD2 covers 8 bases. The germline CDR1 and CDR2 sequences are MGHRA and YSYEKL. J gave up 13 bases and V 1 base, and 14 bases lay outside the gene matches. The CDR3 extends over 16 amino acids. CDR3 amino acids: CASSQGSGGLLFRLFF. The CDR3 DNA follows: TGCGCCAGCAGCCAAGGGAGCGGGGGCCTTCTGTTTAGGCTGTTTTTT.

V usage is TRBV1 and J usage is TRBJ1-4. TRBV1 is given as a pseudogene. The CDR3 consists of 14 residues. DNA of the CDR3: TGCACCAGCAGCCGTGTTTCTCTTAATGAAAAACTGTTTTTT. Protein sequence: CTSSRVSLNEKLFF.

This chain links TRBV6-5 with TRBJ2-4; D is undetermined. Germline V CDR1 and CDR2: MNHEY, SVGAGI. Trimming pared 6 bases from V and 6 bases from J, leaving 18 bases between. This CDR3 is 15 amino acids long. The CDR3 protein is CASREGRIRGNIQYF. As DNA, the CDR3 is TGTGCCAGCAGGGAAGGACGGATAAGAGGAAACATTCAGTACTTC.

The chain carries TRBV2 and TRBJ1-2; D unclear. Deletions cut 3 bases from V and 3 bases from J, with 14 bases between. Germline V gene lookup returns CDR1 SNHLY and CDR2 FYNNEI. CDR3 length: 15 residues. Here the CDR3 DNA reads TGTGCCAGCAGTGACTCCCAATTCCCCTACTATGGCTACACCTTC. It encodes CASSDSQFPYYGYTF. Using reference TRBV2 and TRBJ1-2 for the parts outside the CDR3, the full variable domain is EPEVTQTPSHQVTQMGQEVILRCVPISNHLYFYWYRQILGQKVEFLVSFYNNEISEKSEIFDDQFSVERPDGSNFTLKIRSTKLEDSAMYFCASSDSQFPYYGYTFGSGTRLTVV.

This clonotype was seen many times. This chain joins TRBV12-3 or TRBV12-4 and TRBJ1-1; D gene unclear. CDR3 length: 11 amino acids. Between the trimmed V and J ends, which lost 7 bases and 5 bases, there was a span of 8 bases. The CDR3 coding sequence is TGTGCCAGCAATTTTCGTACTGAAGCTTTCTTT. It translates to CASNFRTEAFF.

This clonotype came up a few times. V is TRBV28 and J is TRBJ1-1; D call uncertain. Deletions cut 6 bases from V and 5 bases from J, with 13 bases between. CDR3 size: 13 residues. Germline CDR1 MDHEN, CDR2 SYDVKM. The CDR3 sequence: CASRAMGRTEAFF. DNA of the CDR3: TGTGCCAGCAGGGCCATGGGGAGGACTGAAGCTTTCTTT.

The sample holds many counts of this clonotype. This chain uses TRBV4-1 with TRBJ2-1; D is perhaps TRBD2 (6 bases). Germline values: CDR1 MGHRA, CDR2 YSYEKL. Trimming shortened V by 0 bases and J by 0 bases, and 9 bases separated the two germline ends. The CDR3 loop spans 16 amino acids. In DNA form, the CDR3 reads TGCGCCAGCAGCCAAGATCTGGGGGGCTCCTACAATGAGCAGTTCTTC. Its translation is CASSQDLGGSYNEQFF.

This chain uses TRBV24-1 with TRBJ2-3; the D is unclear. The CDR3 loop spans 15 amino acids. Per the germline V gene, CDR1 is KGHDR and CDR2 is SFDVKD. Trimming removed 0 bases from V and 0 bases from J, with 6 bases in between. CDR3 residues: CATSDLRASTDTQYF. CDR3 coding DNA: TGTGCCACCAGTGATTTGAGAGCTAGCACAGATACGCAGTATTTT.

The chain recombines TRBV19 with TRBJ2-2; weak D call: TRBD1 (5 bases). Trimming shortened V by 5 bases and J by 4 bases, and 11 bases separated the two germline ends. Germline CDR1 and CDR2: LNHDA and SQIVND (reference sequence). The CDR3 totals 14 residues. In nucleotides, the CDR3 is TGTGCCAGTAGTCCTCGACAGCTCACCGGGGAGCTGTTTTTT. Translating gives CASSPRQLTGELFF. Drawing the rest from reference TRBV19 and TRBJ2-2, the complete variable domain is DGGITQSPKYLFRKEGQNVTLSCEQNLNHDAMYWYRQDPGQGLRLIYYSQIVNDFQKGDIAEGYSVSREKKESFPLTVTSAQKNPTAFYLCASSPRQLTGELFFGEGSRLTVL.

The rearrangement links TRBV7-9 to TRBJ2-7; D call uncertain. CDR1 is SEHNR, CDR2 FQNEAQ, per germline (reference sequence). The CDR3 contains 12 residues. Trimming removed 1 base from V and 3 bases from J, with 4 bases in between. Here the CDR3 reads CASSLGDYEQYF. The CDR3 nucleotides read TGTGCCAGCAGCTTAGGGGACTACGAGCAGTACTTC.

This clonotype was seen many times. V gene TRBV29-1 combines with J gene TRBJ1-2; D unresolved. CDR3 length equals 12 residues. V was cut by 4 bases and J by 8 bases, with 14 bases left in between. The germline gives CDR1 SQVTM, CDR2 ANQGSEA. Here the CDR3 DNA reads TGCAGCGTTGTTCCGACACATGGAGGCTACACCTTC. Its translation is CSVVPTHGGYTF.

The J gene is TRBJ1-6, the V gene TRBV12-3 or TRBV12-4, with a tentative D call TRBD1 (5 bases). This CDR3 contains 15 residues. V was pared by 8 bases and J by 7 bases, with 18 bases between. As DNA, the CDR3 is TGTGCCAGCGGGCCATTTGGGCAGGGCAATTCACCCCTCCACTTT. It encodes CASGPFGQGNSPLHF.

The chain joins TRBV7-6 to TRBJ1-6; no definite D call. The V end lost 5 bases, the J end lost 10 bases, and 18 bases lay between the germline ends. CDR1 SGHVS and CDR2 FNYEAQ come from the germline V gene. The CDR3 covers 15 residues. The chain's CDR3 is CASSATTRVASPLHF. The CDR3 DNA is TGTGCCAGCAGCGCAACAACGAGGGTAGCATCACCCCTCCACTTT.

This clonotype was seen a few times. The chain uses TRBV9 and TRBJ2-7; TRBD2 agrees at 7 bases. In germline, CDR1 is SGDLS, CDR2 YYNGEE. The length of the CDR3 is 15 residues. Germline trimming cut 0 bases from V and 2 bases from J; bases unmatched to any gene: 5. CDR3: CASSVDGGSPYEQYF. CDR3 sequence (DNA): TGTGCCAGCAGCGTAGACGGGGGGTCCCCCTACGAGCAGTACTTC.

This clonotype came up many times. The chain employs TRBV7-9 and TRBJ1-1; D remains unclear. The CDR3 is 14 amino acids. Deletions cut 2 bases from V and 1 base from J, with 8 bases between. In germline, CDR1 is SEHNR, CDR2 FQNEAQ (reference sequence). CDR3 bases: TGTGCCAGCAGCTTAATGGGTCCGAACACTGAAGCTTTCTTT. Translating it yields CASSLMGPNTEAFF.

The table lists this clonotype with many counts. This chain uses TRBV7-2 with TRBJ1-6; perhaps TRBD1 as D (5 bases). The germline gives CDR1 SGHTA, CDR2 FQGNSA. V lost 4 bases, J lost 7 bases, and 8 bases lay in between. CDR3 length equals 13 residues. The CDR3 sequence is CASSWDGNSPLHF. The CDR3, as DNA: TGTGCCAGCAGCTGGGACGGAAATTCACCCCTCCACTTT.